Each of the 18 T cell receptor beta chains below was sequenced from the same sample in a study of PD-L1 blockade in urothelial cancer (dated by TCRdb to about 2017). Library preparation used the immunoSEQ multiplex PCR assay. This is the immuneACCESS table as TCRdb keeps it, with only in-frame sequences that have V and J called. A part of the clones is gone; compared with another copy, unresolved V genes explain less than half, and the rest is unexplained. For this sample the table gives roughly 52,000 clones, of which roughly 84% were detected only once. 1% to 1.5% of the sample is taken by the ten largest. In light of the paper, this sample's time point label describes: pretreatment peripheral blood. The sequenced sample was PBMCs, obtained around atezolizumab (anti-PD-L1) treatment. Every receptor here comes from a man over 45 with urothelial cancer.

The chain uses TRBV25-1 and TRBJ2-3; D gene uncertain. Germline CDR1 reads MGHDK; CDR2 reads SYGVNS. The CDR3 loop spans 13 amino acids. Trimming left V 4 bases short and J 1 base short, with 6 bases between. The CDR3 sequence is CASSGHRTDTQYF. The CDR3 nucleotides are TGTGCCAGCAGTGGGCACCGCACAGATACGCAGTATTTT.

The chain employs TRBV28 and TRBJ2-7; perhaps TRBD2 as D (10 bases). The V gene's germline CDR1 is MDHEN and CDR2 SYDVKM. Trimming removed 10 bases from V and 4 bases from J, with 41 bases in between. The CDR3 is 21 amino acids. CDR3 coding DNA: TGTGCCACCAGGAGGTCCCGTTCGGGACAGGGTGAGCGGGAGGGACTTTACGAGCAGTACTTC. Translation: CATRRSRSGQGEREGLYEQYF.

The rearrangement uses TRBV2 and TRBJ2-7, with TRBD2 identical over 7 bases. CDR3 length: 16 amino acids. Germline values: CDR1 SNHLY, CDR2 FYNNEI. V lost 1 base, J lost 3 bases, and 9 bases stayed unmatched. The CDR3 region has the DNA TGTGCCAGCAGTGAAGGGCGGCTAGCGGATCACTACGAGCAGTACTTC. Translation gives CASSEGRLADHYEQYF.

The chain links TRBV20-1 to TRBJ2-5; D not certain. The CDR3 runs to 11 residues. Between the trimmed V and J ends, which lost 4 bases and 2 bases, there was a span of 5 bases. Germline V lookup: CDR1 DFQATT, CDR2 SNEGSKA (reference sequence). Here the CDR3 DNA reads TGCAGTGCTAACTCTCAAGAGACCCAGTACTTC. This codes for CSANSQETQYF.

The chain's CDR3 is CATPGTGSYGYTF. In DNA form, the CDR3 reads TGTGCCACCCCCGGGACAGGGTCCTATGGCTACACCTTC. The chain couples TRBV7-9 to TRBJ1-2, with 9 bases fitting TRBD1. This CDR3 region has 13 residues. The germline V gene encodes CDR1 SEHNR and CDR2 FQNEAQ (reference sequence). V was clipped by 10 bases and J by 4 bases; unmatched bases: 7.

As concerns this clone: Germline is not matched at one junction end, which may reflect a read error. V and J are TRBV18 and TRBJ1-1; tentative D call: TRBD1 (6 bases). Germline CDR1 KGHSH, CDR2 LQKENI. This CDR3 has 15 amino acids. DNA for the CDR3: TGTGCCAGCTCACCGATGTCAGGGGCCGGCACTGAAGCTCTCTTT. Its translation: CASSPMSGAGTEALF.

The chain links TRBV19 to TRBJ2-1; 7 bases align to TRBD2. With 3 bases clipped from V and 7 bases from J, the junction kept 6 bases outside the gene matches. Germline CDR1 and CDR2: LNHDA and SQIVND (reference sequence). This CDR3 comprises 14 residues. CDR3 region: CASSIQTSMNEQFF. The CDR3 region has the DNA TGTGCCAGTAGTATCCAGACTAGCATGAATGAGCAGTTCTTC. The complete variable domain, with remaining parts taken from reference TRBV19 and TRBJ2-1, reads DGGITQSPKYLFRKEGQNVTLSCEQNLNHDAMYWYRQDPGQGLRLIYYSQIVNDFQKGDIAEGYSVSREKKESFPLTVTSAQKNPTAFYLCASSIQTSMNEQFFGPGTRLTVL.

The genes are TRBV30 and TRBJ2-7, with 8 bases fitting TRBD1. J gave up 3 bases and V 8 bases, and 3 bases lay outside the gene matches. This CDR3 region has 11 residues. Germline V gene lookup returns CDR1 GTSNPN and CDR2 SVGIG (reference sequence). CDR3 region: CAAGTGYEQYF. CDR3 DNA sequence: TGTGCCGCCGGGACAGGCTACGAGCAGTACTTC. Based on the CDR3 plus reference TRBV30 and TRBJ2-7, the full variable domain is SQTIHQWPATLVQPVGSPLSLECTVEGTSNPNLYWYRQAAGRGLQLLFYSVGIGQISSEVPQNLSASRPQDRQFILSSKKLLLSDSGFYLCAAGTGYEQYFGPGTRLTVT.

V usage is TRBV2 and J usage is TRBJ1-5, with TRBD1 identical over 8 bases. J gave up 4 bases and V 5 bases, and 7 bases lay outside the gene matches. The CDR3 runs to 15 residues. Germline V gene data show CDR1 as SNHLY and CDR2 as FYNNEI. The DNA for the CDR3 is TGTGCCAGCAGTTCTGGACAGGGCTTAAATCAGCCCCAGCATTTT. It encodes CASSSGQGLNQPQHF.

The chain has TRBV19 and TRBJ1-5, with 12 bases aligning to TRBD1. This CDR3 spans 16 amino acids. Germline CDR1 LNHDA, CDR2 SQIVND (reference sequence). V shed 3 bases, J shed 6 bases, and the junction held 6 bases outside the gene matches. This CDR3 is CASSILGTGGVQPQHF. The DNA of the CDR3 is TGTGCCAGTAGTATTCTGGGGACAGGGGGCGTTCAGCCCCAGCATTTT.

The chain couples TRBV30 to TRBJ2-5; TRBD2 matches 8 bases. V dropped 0 bases and J dropped 5; count of bases not matched to a gene: 8. CDR3 size: 15 residues. Germline CDR1 reads GTSNPN; CDR2 reads SVGIG (reference sequence). Written as DNA, the CDR3 is TGTGCCTGGAGTGTACAAAGCGGGGGAGGCGAGACCCAGTACTTC. As protein: CAWSVQSGGGETQYF.

CDR3 bases: TGTGCCAGCAGCCAAGAGACGGCGGGCCCAGGACCCTACAATGAGCAGTTCTTC. Residues: CASSQETAGPGPYNEQFF. The chain carries TRBV14 and TRBJ2-1; possible D gene TRBD2, 5 bases. V shed 0 bases and J shed 2 bases, with 17 bases lying between them. CDR1 is SGHDN, CDR2 FVKESK, per germline. The CDR3 is made up of 18 amino acids.

The V gene is TRBV2, the J gene TRBJ2-3, with D possibly matching TRBD2 (6 bases). The V gene's germline CDR1 is SNHLY and CDR2 FYNNEI. The CDR3 length is 13 residues. V was trimmed by 6 bases and J by 8 bases, leaving 15 bases between them. The CDR3 sequence is CASRRDPAGTQYF. In DNA, the CDR3 is TGTGCCAGCAGGCGGGACCCCGCGGGTACGCAGTATTTT.

The rearrangement uses TRBV29-1 and TRBJ2-7, with D possibly being TRBD1 (6 bases). This CDR3 has 12 residues. The V end lost 7 bases, the J end lost 5 bases, and 15 bases lay between the germline ends. From germline, CDR1 is SQVTM and CDR2 ANQGSEA. The DNA of the CDR3 is TGCAGCGGGACCACAGGGTCGCACGAGCAGTACTTC. Translating it yields CSGTTGSHEQYF.

The chain is built from TRBV5-8 and TRBJ1-4; 8 bases agree with TRBD1. Germline V gene data show CDR1 as SGHTS and CDR2 as YDEGEE. Trimming took 2 bases from V and 8 from J; bases not matched to a gene: 5. This CDR3 is 14 amino acids long. CDR3 sequence (DNA): TGTGCCAGCAGCTTAGGAGACAGGGGCGAAAAACTGTTTTTT. It encodes CASSLGDRGEKLFF.

The rearrangement uses TRBV9 and TRBJ2-3, with 8 bases fitting TRBD2. The CDR3 spans 16 residues. V gave up 8 bases and J gave up 4 bases; unmatched junction bases: 15. Looked up from germline, CDR1 is SGDLS and CDR2 is YYNGEE. This chain's CDR3 is CASRPPRGGDADTQYF. CDR3 DNA sequence: TGTGCCAGTCGACCCCCCCGGGGGGGGGACGCAGATACGCAGTATTTT.

The chain employs TRBV9 and TRBJ1-1; the D gene is possibly TRBD1 (6 bases). In germline, CDR1 is SGDLS, CDR2 YYNGEE. There are 15 residues in the CDR3. Trimming removed 4 bases at V and 5 bases at J, with 18 bases between. CDR3 sequence (DNA): TGTGCCAGCAGCTTATACCCGCAGGGGAATACTGAAGCTTTCTTT. Its protein product is CASSLYPQGNTEAFF.

The chain has TRBV2 and TRBJ2-2, with 8 bases fitting TRBD2. CDR3 length equals 14 residues. In germline, CDR1 is SNHLY, CDR2 FYNNEI. V shed 3 bases and J 6 bases; nucleotides not matched to a gene: 3. CDR3 loop: CASSEVGGAGELFF. The CDR3 DNA reads as TGTGCCAGCAGTGAGGTCGGGGGGGCCGGGGAGCTGTTTTTT.